The 6 T cell receptor beta chains listed next were all sequenced from one sample in a study of brain T cells in children with intractable seizures. Libraries were prepared by immunoSEQ multiplex PCR; TCRdb keeps only in-frame clonotypes and omits some of them. This sample has hundreds of thousands of clones, with about 93% found just once. Time point meaning: blood from clinic visit 5 months post-surgery; TSC patient then seizure free. The sequencing here drew on peripheral blood, taken about 5 months after surgery. The receptors shown here come from a boy in the first two years of life with tuberous sclerosis and intractable seizures.

The chain links TRBV7-3 to TRBJ1-1; 8 nucleotides agree with TRBD1. The J segment lost 1 base and the V segment lost 2 bases, leaving 0 bases of the junction unmatched. Germline V gene data show CDR1 as SGHTA and CDR2 as FQGTGA. The CDR3 covers 14 residues. The CDR3 bases are TGTGCCAGCAGCTTAGGGACAGGGAACACTGAAGCTTTCTTT. Translating it yields CASSLGTGNTEAFF.

The chain employs TRBV18 and TRBJ2-7, with D possibly TRBD1 on 6 matching bases. Trimming shortened V by 3 bases and J by 4 bases, and 16 bases separated the two germline ends. Germline V gene sequence: CDR1 KGHSH, CDR2 LQKENI. The CDR3 runs 15 residues. The DNA of the CDR3 is TGTGCCAGCTCACCCCTGGGGGCGGGTACATACGAGCAGTACTTC. As protein: CASSPLGAGTYEQYF.

The chain joins TRBV11-3 to TRBJ2-1; D perhaps matches TRBD1 (6 bases). The CDR3 has 13 residues. V dropped 6 bases and J dropped 8 bases, with 14 bases sitting between them. Germline CDR1 is SGHNT and CDR2 is YENEEA. Here the CDR3 reads CASSTAGEDEQFF. CDR3 DNA: TGTGCCAGCAGTACTGCAGGGGAAGATGAGCAGTTCTTC.

The V and J genes are TRBV10-3 and TRBJ1-2, with D tentatively TRBD1 (5 bases). The CDR3 loop spans 15 amino acids. V lost 3 bases and J 0 bases, leaving 11 bases between the germline ends. The germline CDR1 and CDR2 sequences are ENHRY and SYGVKD. The CDR3 here is CAISDRDRANYGYTF. Here the CDR3 DNA reads TGTGCCATCAGTGACCGGGACCGAGCTAACTATGGCTACACCTTC.

V is TRBV19 and J is TRBJ1-1, with D possibly matching TRBD1 (5 bases). Trimming removed 8 bases at V and 0 bases at J, with 10 bases between. The CDR3 runs 13 residues. Per the germline V gene, CDR1 is LNHDA and CDR2 is SQIVND (reference sequence). The CDR3 DNA reads TGTGCCAGTGGACACCAAATGAACACTGAAGCTTTCTTT. Its protein is CASGHQMNTEAFF.

V and J are TRBV7-2 and TRBJ2-3; TRBD2 agrees at 12 bases. Germline CDR1 is SGHTA and CDR2 is FQGNSA. V dropped 0 bases and J dropped 7; count of bases not matched to a gene: 5. The CDR3 is made up of 16 amino acids. CDR3 bases: TGTGCCAGCAGCTTAGCTCCTAGCGGGGGGGCGTATACGCAGTATTTT. As protein: CASSLAPSGGAYTQYF.